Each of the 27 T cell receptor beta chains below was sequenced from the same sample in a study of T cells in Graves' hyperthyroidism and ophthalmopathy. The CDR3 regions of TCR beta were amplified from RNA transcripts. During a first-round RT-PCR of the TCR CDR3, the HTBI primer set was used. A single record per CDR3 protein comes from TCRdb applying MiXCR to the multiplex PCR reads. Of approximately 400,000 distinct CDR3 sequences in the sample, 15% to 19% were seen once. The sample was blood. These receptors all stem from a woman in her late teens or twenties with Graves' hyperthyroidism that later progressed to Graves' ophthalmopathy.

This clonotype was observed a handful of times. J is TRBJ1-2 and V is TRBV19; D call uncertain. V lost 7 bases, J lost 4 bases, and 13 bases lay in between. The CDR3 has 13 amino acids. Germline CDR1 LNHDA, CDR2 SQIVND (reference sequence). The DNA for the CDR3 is TGTGCCAGTACCTTGACGGGAAGCTATGGCTACACCTTC. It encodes CASTLTGSYGYTF.

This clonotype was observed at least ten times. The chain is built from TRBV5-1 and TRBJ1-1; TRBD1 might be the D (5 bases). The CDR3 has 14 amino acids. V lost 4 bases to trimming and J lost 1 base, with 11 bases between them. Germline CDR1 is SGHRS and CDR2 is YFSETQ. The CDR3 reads CASSQGVGNTEAFF. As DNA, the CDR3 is TGCGCCAGCAGCCAGGGTGTAGGGAACACTGAAGCTTTCTTT.

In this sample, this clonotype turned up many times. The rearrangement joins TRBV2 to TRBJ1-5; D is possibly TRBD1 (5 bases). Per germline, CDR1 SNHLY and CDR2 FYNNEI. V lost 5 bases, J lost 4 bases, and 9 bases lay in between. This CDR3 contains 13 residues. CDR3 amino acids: CASSSGGNQPQHF. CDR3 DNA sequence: TGTGCCAGCAGTTCCGGGGGTAATCAGCCCCAGCATTTT.

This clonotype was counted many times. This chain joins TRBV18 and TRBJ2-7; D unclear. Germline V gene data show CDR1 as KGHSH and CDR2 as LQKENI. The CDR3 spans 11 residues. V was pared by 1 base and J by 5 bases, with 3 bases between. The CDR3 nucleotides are TGTGCCAGCTCACCACAGAACGAGCAGTACTTC. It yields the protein CASSPQNEQYF.

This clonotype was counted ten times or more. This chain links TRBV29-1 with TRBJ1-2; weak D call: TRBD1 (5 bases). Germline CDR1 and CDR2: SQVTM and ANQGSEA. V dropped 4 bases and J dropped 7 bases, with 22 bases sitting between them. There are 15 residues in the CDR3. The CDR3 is CSVVGPLGGTSGYTF. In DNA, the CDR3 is TGCAGCGTTGTGGGCCCCCTTGGAGGGACGAGTGGCTACACCTTC.

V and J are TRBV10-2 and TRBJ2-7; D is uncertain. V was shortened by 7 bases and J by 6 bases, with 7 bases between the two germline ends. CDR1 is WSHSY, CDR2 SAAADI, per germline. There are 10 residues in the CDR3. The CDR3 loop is CASNRPEQYF. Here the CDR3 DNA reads TGCGCCAGCAATAGACCCGAGCAGTACTTC.

CDR3 coding DNA: TGTGCCAGCAGTCAACTGGGGACAGGCAATGCCAAAAACATTCAGTACTTC. It is translated as CASSQLGTGNAKNIQYF. The V gene is TRBV5-4, the J gene TRBJ2-4; 8 bases align to TRBD1. Unmatched junction bases numbered 11, after V lost 5 bases and J lost 1 base. The CDR3 contains 17 residues. Germline V gene data show CDR1 as SGHNT and CDR2 as YYREEE (reference sequence). Drawing the rest from reference TRBV5-4 and TRBJ2-4, the complete variable domain is ETGVTQSPTHLIKTRGQQVTLRCSSQSGHNTVSWYQQALGQGPQFIFQYYREEENGRGNFPPRFSGLQFPNYSSELNVNALELDDSALYLCASSQLGTGNAKNIQYFGAGTRLSVL.

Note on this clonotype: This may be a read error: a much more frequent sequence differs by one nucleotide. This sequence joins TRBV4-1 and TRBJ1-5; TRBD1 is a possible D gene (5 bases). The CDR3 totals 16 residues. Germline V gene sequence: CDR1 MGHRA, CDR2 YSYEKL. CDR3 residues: CASSQAGRGSNRPQHF. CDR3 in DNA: TGCGCCAGCAGCCAAGCCGGTAGGGGTAGCAATCGGCCCCAGCATTTT.

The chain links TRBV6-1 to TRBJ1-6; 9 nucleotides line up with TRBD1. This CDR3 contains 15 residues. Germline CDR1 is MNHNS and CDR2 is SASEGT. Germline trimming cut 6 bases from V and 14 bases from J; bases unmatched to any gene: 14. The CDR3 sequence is CASSGQGRSGRALHF. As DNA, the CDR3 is TGTGCCAGCAGCGGACAGGGGCGCTCGGGTCGAGCCCTCCACTTT.

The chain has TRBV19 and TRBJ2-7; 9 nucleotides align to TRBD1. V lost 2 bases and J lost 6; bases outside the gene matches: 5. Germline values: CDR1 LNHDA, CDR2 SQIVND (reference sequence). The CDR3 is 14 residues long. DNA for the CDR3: TGTGCCAGTAGTATAATGGGACAGGGTTCCGAGCAGTACTTC. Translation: CASSIMGQGSEQYF.

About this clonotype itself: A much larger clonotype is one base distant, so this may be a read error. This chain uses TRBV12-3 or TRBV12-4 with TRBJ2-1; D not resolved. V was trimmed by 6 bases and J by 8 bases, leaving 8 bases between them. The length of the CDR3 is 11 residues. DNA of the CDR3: TGTGCCAGCAGGTACAACGATGAGCAGTTCTTC. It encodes CASRYNDEQFF.

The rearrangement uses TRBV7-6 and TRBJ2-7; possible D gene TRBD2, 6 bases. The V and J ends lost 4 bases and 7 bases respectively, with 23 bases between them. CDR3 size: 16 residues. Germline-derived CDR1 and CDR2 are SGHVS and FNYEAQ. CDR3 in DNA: TGTGCCAGCAGCTCACGAGGAGTGCAGGGCGCGGGGGAGCAGTACTTC. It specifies CASSSRGVQGAGEQYF. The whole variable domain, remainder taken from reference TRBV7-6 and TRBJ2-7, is GAGVSQSPRYKVTKRGQDVALRCDPISGHVSLYWYRQALGQGPEFLTYFNYEAQQDKSGLPNDRFSAERPEGSISTLTIQRTEQRDSAMYRCASSSRGVQGAGEQYFGPGTRLTVT.

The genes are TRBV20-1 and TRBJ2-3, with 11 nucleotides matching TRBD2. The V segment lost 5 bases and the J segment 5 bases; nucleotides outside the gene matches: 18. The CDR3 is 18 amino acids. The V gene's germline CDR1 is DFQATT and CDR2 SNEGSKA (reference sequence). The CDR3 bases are TGCAGTGCTCCGGGACTAGCGGAATATCCCGGGTTAAGAGATACGCAGTATTTT. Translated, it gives CSAPGLAEYPGLRDTQYF.

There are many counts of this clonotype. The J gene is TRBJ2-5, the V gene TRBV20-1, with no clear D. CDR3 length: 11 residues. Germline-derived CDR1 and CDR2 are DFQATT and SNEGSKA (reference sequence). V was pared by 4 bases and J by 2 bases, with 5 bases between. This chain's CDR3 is CSANLQETQYF. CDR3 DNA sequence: TGCAGTGCTAATTTACAAGAGACCCAGTACTTC.

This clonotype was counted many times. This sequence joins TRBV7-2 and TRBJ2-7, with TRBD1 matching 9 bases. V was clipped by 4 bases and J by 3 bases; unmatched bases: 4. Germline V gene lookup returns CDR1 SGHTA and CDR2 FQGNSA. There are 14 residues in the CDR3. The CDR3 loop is CASSSGQGGYEQYF. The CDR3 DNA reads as TGTGCCAGCAGCTCGGGACAGGGTGGCTACGAGCAGTACTTC.

This chain's CDR3 is CASSGRTDTYEQYF. CDR3 bases: TGTGCCAGCTCAGGCAGGACAGATACCTACGAGCAGTACTTC. The chain is built from TRBV18 and TRBJ2-7; tentative D call: TRBD1 (6 bases). V shed 5 bases and J shed 2 bases, with 13 bases lying between them. The V gene's germline CDR1 is KGHSH and CDR2 LQKENI. The CDR3 is made up of 14 amino acids.

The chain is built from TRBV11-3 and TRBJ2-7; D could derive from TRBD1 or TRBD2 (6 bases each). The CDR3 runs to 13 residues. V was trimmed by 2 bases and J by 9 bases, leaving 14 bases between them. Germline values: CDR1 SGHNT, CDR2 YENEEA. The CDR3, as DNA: TGTGCCAGCAGCTTAACGGGGGCCGGGGGGCAGTACTTC. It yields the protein CASSLTGAGGQYF.

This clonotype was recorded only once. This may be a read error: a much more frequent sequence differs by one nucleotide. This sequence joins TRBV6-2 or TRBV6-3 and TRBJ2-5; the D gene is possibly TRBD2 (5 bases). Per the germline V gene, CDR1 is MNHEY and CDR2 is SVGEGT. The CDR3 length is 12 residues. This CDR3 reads CSSSGLPETQYF. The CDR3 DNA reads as TGTTCCAGCAGTGGACTCCCAGAGACCCAGTACTTC.

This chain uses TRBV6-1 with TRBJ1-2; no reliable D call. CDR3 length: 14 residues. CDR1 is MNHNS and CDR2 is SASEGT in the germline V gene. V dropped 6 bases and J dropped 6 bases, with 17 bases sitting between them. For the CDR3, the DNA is TGTGCCAGCAGAATGTCTTTGGGATCGGATGGCTACACCTTC. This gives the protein CASRMSLGSDGYTF.

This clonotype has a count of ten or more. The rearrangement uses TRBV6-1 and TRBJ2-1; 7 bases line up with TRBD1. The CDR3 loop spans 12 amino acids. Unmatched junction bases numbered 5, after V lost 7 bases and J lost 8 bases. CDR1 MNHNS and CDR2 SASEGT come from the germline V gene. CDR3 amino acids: CASTIQGHEQFF. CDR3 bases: TGTGCCAGCACCATACAGGGGCATGAGCAGTTCTTC.

The CDR3 sequence is CASSPTPLNTGELFF. The CDR3 nucleotides read TGTGCCAGCAGCCCAACTCCCCTGAACACCGGGGAGCTGTTTTTT. The chain joins TRBV4-2 to TRBJ2-2; D gene uncertain. V lost 4 bases, J lost 1 base, and 10 bases lay in between. The germline CDR1 and CDR2 sequences are LGHNA and YNFKEQ. This CDR3 is built from 15 residues.

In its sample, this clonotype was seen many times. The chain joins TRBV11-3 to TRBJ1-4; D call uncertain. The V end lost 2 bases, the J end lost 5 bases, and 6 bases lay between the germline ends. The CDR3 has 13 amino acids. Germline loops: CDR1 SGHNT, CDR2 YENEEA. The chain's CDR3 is CASSLNGNEKLFF. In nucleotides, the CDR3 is TGTGCCAGCAGCTTAAATGGAAATGAAAAACTGTTTTTT.

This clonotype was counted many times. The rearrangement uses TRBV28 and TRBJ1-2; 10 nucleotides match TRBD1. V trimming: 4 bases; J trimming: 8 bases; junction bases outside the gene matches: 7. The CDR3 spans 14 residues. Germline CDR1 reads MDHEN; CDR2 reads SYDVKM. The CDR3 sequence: CASSSGQGGRGYTF. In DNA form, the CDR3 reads TGTGCCAGCAGTTCAGGACAGGGGGGACGGGGCTACACCTTC.

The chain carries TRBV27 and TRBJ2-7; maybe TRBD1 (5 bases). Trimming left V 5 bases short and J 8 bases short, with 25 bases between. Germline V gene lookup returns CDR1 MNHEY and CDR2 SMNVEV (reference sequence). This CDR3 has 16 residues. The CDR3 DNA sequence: TGTGCCAGCAGTCGAATCGGCGACGGCGTAGGGGTGAAGCAGTACTTC. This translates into CASSRIGDGVGVKQYF.

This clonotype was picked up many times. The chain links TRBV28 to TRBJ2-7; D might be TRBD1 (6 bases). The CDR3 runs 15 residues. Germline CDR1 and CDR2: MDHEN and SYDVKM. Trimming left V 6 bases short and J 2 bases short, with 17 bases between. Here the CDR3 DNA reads TGTGCCAGCAGAGGGATGGGAACAGGGACCTACGAGCAGTACTTC. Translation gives CASRGMGTGTYEQYF.

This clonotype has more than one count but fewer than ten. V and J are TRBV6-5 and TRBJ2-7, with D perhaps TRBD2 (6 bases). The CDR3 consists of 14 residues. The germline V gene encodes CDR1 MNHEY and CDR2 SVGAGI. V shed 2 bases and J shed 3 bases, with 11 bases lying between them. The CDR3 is CASSYPGLGYEQYF. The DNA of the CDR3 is TGTGCCAGCAGTTACCCGGGACTGGGCTACGAGCAGTACTTC.

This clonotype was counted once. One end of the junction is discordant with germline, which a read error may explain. CDR3 protein: CASGYGAAGNTIYF. DNA of the CDR3: TGTGCCAGCGGTTACGGGGCGGCTGGAAACACCATATATTTT. The V call is TRBV6-9, the J call TRBJ1-3; perhaps TRBD1 as D (5 bases). The germline gives CDR1 MNHGY, CDR2 SVAAGI. The CDR3 spans 14 residues.